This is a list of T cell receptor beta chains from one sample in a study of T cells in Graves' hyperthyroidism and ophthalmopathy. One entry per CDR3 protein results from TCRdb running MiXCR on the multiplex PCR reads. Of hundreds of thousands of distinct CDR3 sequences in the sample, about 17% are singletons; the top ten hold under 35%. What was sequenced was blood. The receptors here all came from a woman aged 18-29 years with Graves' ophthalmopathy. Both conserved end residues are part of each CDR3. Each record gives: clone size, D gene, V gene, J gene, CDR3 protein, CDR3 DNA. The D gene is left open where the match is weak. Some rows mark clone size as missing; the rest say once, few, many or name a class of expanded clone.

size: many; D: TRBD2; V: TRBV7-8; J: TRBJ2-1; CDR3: CASSLSGRVVNEQFF; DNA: TGTGCCAGCAGCTTAAGCGGGAGGGTAGTTAATGAGCAGTTCTTC
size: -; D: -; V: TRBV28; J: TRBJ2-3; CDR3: CASSPWAGSGYTDTQYF; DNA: TGTGCCAGCAGCCCCTGGGCCGGGTCAGGTTACACAGATACGCAGTATTTT
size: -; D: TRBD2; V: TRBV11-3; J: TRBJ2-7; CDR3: CASSSSGTSGGSYEQYF; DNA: TGTGCCAGCAGCTCCTCCGGGACTAGCGGGGGGTCCTACGAGCAGTACTTC
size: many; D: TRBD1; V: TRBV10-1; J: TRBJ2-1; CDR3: CASSTGTGSLEQFF; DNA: TGCGCCAGCAGCACCGGGACAGGGTCTTTGGAGCAGTTCTTC
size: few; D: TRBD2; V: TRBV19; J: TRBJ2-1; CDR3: CASSDRLAGPSYNEQFF; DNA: TGTGCCAGTAGTGACAGACTAGCGGGCCCCTCCTACAATGAGCAGTTCTTC
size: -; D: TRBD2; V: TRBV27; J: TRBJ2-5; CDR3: CASSPSSGRAGETQYF; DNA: TGTGCCAGCAGCCCTTCTAGCGGGAGGGCCGGGGAGACCCAGTACTTC
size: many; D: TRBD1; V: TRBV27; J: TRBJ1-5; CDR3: CASRIPGTGDSNQPQHF; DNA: TGTGCCAGCAGGATACCTGGGACAGGGGATAGCAATCAGCCCCAGCATTTT
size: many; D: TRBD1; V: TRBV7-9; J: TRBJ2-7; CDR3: CASSFNRGLTYEQYF; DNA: TGTGCCAGCAGCTTCAACAGGGGCCTTACCTACGAGCAGTACTTC
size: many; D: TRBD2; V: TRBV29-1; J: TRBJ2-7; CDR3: CSARTSPYEQYF; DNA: TGCAGCGCCCGGACTAGCCCCTACGAGCAGTACTTC
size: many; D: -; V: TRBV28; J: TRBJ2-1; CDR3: CASSHHNEQFF; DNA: TGTGCCAGCAGTCACCACAATGAGCAGTTCTTC
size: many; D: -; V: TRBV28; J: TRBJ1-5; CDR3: CASNLWRNSNQPQHF; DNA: TGTGCCAGCAATTTATGGCGCAATAGCAATCAGCCCCAGCATTTT
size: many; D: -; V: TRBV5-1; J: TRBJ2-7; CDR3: CASSFPGRYEQYF; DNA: TGCGCCAGCAGCTTCCCGGGGCGTTACGAGCAGTACTTC
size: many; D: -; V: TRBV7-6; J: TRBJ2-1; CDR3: CASSLDGTPYNEQFF; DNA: TGTGCCAGCAGCTTAGATGGGACTCCCTACAATGAGCAGTTCTTC
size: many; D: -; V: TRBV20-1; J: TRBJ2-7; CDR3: CSASTGLQRDEQYF; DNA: TGCAGTGCTAGCACGGGACTGCAAAGGGACGAGCAGTACTTC
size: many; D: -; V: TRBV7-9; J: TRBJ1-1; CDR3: CASSPRVTTEAFF; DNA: TGTGCCAGCAGCCCGCGGGTTACCACTGAAGCTTTCTTT
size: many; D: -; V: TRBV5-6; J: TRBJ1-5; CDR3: CASSSWDSGNQPQHF; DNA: TGTGCCAGCAGCTCATGGGATTCAGGGAATCAGCCCCAGCATTTT
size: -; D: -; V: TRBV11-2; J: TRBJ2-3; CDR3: CASSFSSVGAGDTQYF; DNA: TGTGCCAGCAGCTTTTCCTCCGTGGGGGCCGGGGATACGCAGTATTTT
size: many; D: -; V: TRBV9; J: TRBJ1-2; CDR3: CASNKGGLGYTF; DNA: TGTGCCAGTAATAAGGGGGGTCTTGGCTACACCTTC
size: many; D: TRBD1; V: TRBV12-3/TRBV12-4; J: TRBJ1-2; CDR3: CASSLQGANNYGYTF; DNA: TGTGCCAGCAGTTTACAGGGGGCGAATAACTATGGCTACACCTTC
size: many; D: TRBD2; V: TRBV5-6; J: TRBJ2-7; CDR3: CASSFGTSGRTYYEQYF; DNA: TGTGCCAGCAGCTTCGGAACTAGCGGGAGGACCTACTACGAGCAGTACTTC
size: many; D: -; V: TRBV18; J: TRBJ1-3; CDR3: CASSAGTVDGNTIYF; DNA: TGTGCCAGCTCAGCCGGGACGGTAGACGGAAACACCATATATTTT
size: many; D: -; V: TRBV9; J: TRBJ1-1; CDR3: CASSVEPGDTEAFF; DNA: TGTGCCAGCAGCGTAGAGCCAGGGGACACTGAAGCTTTCTTT
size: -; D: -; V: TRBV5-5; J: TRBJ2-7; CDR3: CASSLGNLNYEQYF; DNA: TGTGCCAGCAGCTTAGGGAACCTAAACTACGAGCAGTACTTC
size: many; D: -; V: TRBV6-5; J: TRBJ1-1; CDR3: CASSYLRQMNTEAFF; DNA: TGTGCCAGCAGTTACTTAAGGCAAATGAACACTGAAGCTTTCTTT
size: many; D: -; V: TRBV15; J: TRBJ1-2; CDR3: CATSRDYGENYGYTF; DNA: TGTGCCACCAGCAGAGATTATGGCGAAAACTATGGCTACACCTTC
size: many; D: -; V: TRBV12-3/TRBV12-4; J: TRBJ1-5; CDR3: CASSKWTVSNQPQHF; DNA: TGTGCCAGCAGCAAATGGACAGTTAGCAATCAGCCCCAGCATTTT
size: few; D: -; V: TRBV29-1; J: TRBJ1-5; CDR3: CSVADRSGPQHF; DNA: TGCAGCGTCGCTGACCGCTCCGGGCCCCAGCATTTT
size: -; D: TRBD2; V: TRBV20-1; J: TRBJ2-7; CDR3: CSARGIAGGHEQYF; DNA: TGCAGTGCTAGGGGGATAGCGGGAGGCCACGAGCAGTACTTC